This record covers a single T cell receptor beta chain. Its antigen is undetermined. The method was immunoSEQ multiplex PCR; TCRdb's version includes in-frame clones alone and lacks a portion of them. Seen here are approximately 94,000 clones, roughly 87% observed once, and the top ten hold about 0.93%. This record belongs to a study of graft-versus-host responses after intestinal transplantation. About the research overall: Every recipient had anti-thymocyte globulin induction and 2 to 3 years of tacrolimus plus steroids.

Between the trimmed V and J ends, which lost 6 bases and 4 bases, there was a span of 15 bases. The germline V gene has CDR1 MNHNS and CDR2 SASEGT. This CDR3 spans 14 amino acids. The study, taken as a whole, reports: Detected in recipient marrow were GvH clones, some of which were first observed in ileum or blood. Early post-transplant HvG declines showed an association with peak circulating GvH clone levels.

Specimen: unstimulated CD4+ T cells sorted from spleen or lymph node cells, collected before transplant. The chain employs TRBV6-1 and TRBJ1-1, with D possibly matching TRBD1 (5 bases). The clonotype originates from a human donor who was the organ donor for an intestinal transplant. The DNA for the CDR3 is TGTGCCAGCAGGAGCGGGGGAGTGACCACTGAAGCTTTCTTT. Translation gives CASRSGGVTTEAFF.